One sample yielded the 7 T cell receptor beta chains listed below, sequenced in a study of CD8 T cells in ankylosing spondylitis. TCRdb processed the 5' RACE reads anew with MiXCR; each CDR3 protein has one entry. The table lists about 240,000 distinct CDR3 sequences, roughly a tenth of them singletons. Sequences were obtained from blood, either unsorted or a sorted T cell fraction (not recorded which). All receptors come from a male donor with ankylosing spondylitis or in good health (not recorded which).

This clonotype came up many times. The chain links TRBV20-1 to TRBJ1-1, with 9 bases that match TRBD1. Germline V CDR1 and CDR2: DFQATT, SNEGSKA (reference sequence). The CDR3 is made up of 11 amino acids. With V trimmed by 6 bases and J by 8 bases, 4 bases remained unmatched. The CDR3 sequence is CSAAGTGEAFF. DNA of the CDR3: TGCAGTGCGGCCGGGACAGGGGAAGCTTTCTTT.

This clonotype was picked up a small number of times. The chain recombines TRBV5-1 with TRBJ1-6; perhaps TRBD1 as D (5 bases). The CDR3 contains 15 residues. The germline CDR1 and CDR2 sequences are SGHRS and YFSETQ. The V end lost 1 base, the J end lost 7 bases, and 12 bases lay between the germline ends. CDR3 coding DNA: TGCGCCAGCAGCTTGAGGATGAGGGGAAATTCACCCCTCCACTTT. This gives the protein CASSLRMRGNSPLHF.

This clonotype was found many times. The chain links TRBV29-1 to TRBJ2-3, with 7 bases identical to TRBD2. Trimming cost V 7 bases and J 9 bases; bases outside gene matches: 13. CDR1 and CDR2 from the germline V gene are SQVTM and ANQGSEA. The CDR3 spans 13 residues. Here the CDR3 DNA reads TGCAGCGCGCGACCGATACTAGCGCCCACGCAGTATTTT. Amino acid sequence: CSARPILAPTQYF.

This clonotype was seen ten or more times. The CDR3 bases are TGTGCCATCAAAAGGGTCGAGGGGCTAGGGGAGCTGTTTTTT. Translation gives CAIKRVEGLGELFF. The rearrangement joins TRBV10-3 to TRBJ2-2, with D possibly being TRBD1 or TRBD2 (5 bases each). V lost 7 bases and J 8 bases, leaving 17 bases between the germline ends. The CDR3 sequence is 14 residues long. Per germline, CDR1 ENHRY and CDR2 SYGVKD.

This clonotype has ten or more counts. The chain has TRBV2 and TRBJ1-2; D perhaps matches TRBD1 (6 bases). Trimming removed 3 bases at V and 4 bases at J, with 9 bases between. Looked up from germline, CDR1 is SNHLY and CDR2 is FYNNEI. The CDR3 spans 13 residues. The CDR3 DNA sequence: TGTGCCAGCAGTGATCAGGGGTCCTATGGCTACACCTTC. Its translation: CASSDQGSYGYTF.

This clonotype turned up a few times. The V gene is TRBV29-1, the J gene TRBJ2-1, with D possibly matching TRBD2 (6 bases). Between the trimmed V and J ends, which lost 5 bases and 4 bases, there was a span of 18 bases. There are 15 residues in the CDR3. CDR1 and CDR2 from the germline V gene are SQVTM and ANQGSEA. The CDR3 DNA reads as TGCAGCGTTTTAATATTCGGGACTGCTTACAATGAGCAGTTCTTC. Translated: CSVLIFGTAYNEQFF.

The rearrangement uses TRBV20-1 and TRBJ1-2, with D unclear. Germline-derived CDR1 and CDR2 are DFQATT and SNEGSKA (reference sequence). Trimming pared 3 bases from V and 6 bases from J, leaving 14 bases between. This CDR3 has 13 residues. In DNA, the CDR3 is TGCAGTGCTAGGCCCTGGACCGATAATGGCTACACCTTC. Translating gives CSARPWTDNGYTF.